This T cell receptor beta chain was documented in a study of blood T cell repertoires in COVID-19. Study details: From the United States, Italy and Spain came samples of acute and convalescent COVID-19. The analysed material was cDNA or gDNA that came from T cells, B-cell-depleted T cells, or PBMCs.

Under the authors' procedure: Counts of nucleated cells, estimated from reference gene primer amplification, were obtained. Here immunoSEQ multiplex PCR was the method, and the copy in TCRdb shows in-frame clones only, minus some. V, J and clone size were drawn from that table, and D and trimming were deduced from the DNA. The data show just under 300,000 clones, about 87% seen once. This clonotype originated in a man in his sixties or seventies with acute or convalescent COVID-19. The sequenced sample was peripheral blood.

CDR3 sequence (DNA): TGTGCCAGCAGCTTAGAACTAGCGGTGCCCTACGAGCAGTACTTC. It yields the protein CASSLELAVPYEQYF. The chain joins TRBV7-2 to TRBJ2-7; 8 nucleotides line up with TRBD2. This CDR3 has 15 amino acids. Germline CDR1 reads SGHTA; CDR2 reads FQGNSA. Trimming cost V 1 base and J 2 bases; bases outside gene matches: 4.